The 28 T cell receptor beta chains below come from one sample, sequenced in a study of OX40 agonist ivuxolimab in advanced cancers. Sequencing used immunoSEQ multiplex PCR; TCRdb keeps in-frame clones, though not all of them. The sample lists about 110,000 clones, just over 90% occurring once. The specimen comprised CD4+ or CD8+ T cells sorted from blood, sampled in a trial of the OX40 agonist ivuxolimab. The receptors were gathered from an adult with an advanced solid tumor such as melanoma, head and neck, liver or kidney cancer.

The CDR3 reads CASSQEGPDRRNTIYF. CDR3 bases: TGCGCCAGCAGCCAAGAGGGGCCTGATAGAAGAAACACCATATATTTT. J is TRBJ1-3 and V is TRBV4-3, with D tentatively TRBD1 (5 bases). The CDR3 runs 16 residues. CDR1 and CDR2 (germline): LGHNA, YSLEER. The germline V and J ends were trimmed by 0 bases and 5 bases, with 14 bases remaining between them.

V is TRBV7-2 and J is TRBJ2-7; 11 bases align to TRBD1. After removal of 6 bases from V and 3 bases from J, the junction contained 7 bases not matched to a gene. CDR1 and CDR2 from the germline V gene are SGHTA and FQGNSA. CDR3 length: 15 residues. CDR3 sequence: CASSTGTGGHYEQYF. The CDR3, as DNA: TGTGCCAGCAGTACCGGGACAGGGGGGCACTACGAGCAGTACTTC.

The V call is TRBV28, the J call TRBJ1-2; D not certain. This CDR3 region has 14 residues. V was cut by 1 base and J by 2 bases, with 8 bases left in between. Germline lookup yields CDR1 MDHEN and CDR2 SYDVKM. The CDR3 is CASSLSARNYGYTF. DNA for the CDR3: TGTGCCAGCAGTTTATCGGCCAGAAACTATGGCTACACCTTC.

The chain links TRBV19 to TRBJ1-5; TRBD1 matches 7 bases. Germline V gene sequence: CDR1 LNHDA, CDR2 SQIVND (reference sequence). V lost 8 bases, J lost 4 bases, and 5 bases stayed unmatched. The CDR3 length is 13 residues. CDR3 region: CASGTASNQPQHF. The DNA of the CDR3 is TGTGCCAGTGGGACAGCCTCTAATCAGCCCCAGCATTTT.

A note on this clone: Other nucleotide sequences from this sample produce the same CDR3. The gene calls are TRBV18 and TRBJ2-3; D call uncertain. Germline values: CDR1 KGHSH, CDR2 LQKENI. Trimming left V 2 bases short and J 0 bases short, with 3 bases between. The CDR3 runs to 13 residues. This chain's CDR3 is CASSPGSTDTQYF. CDR3 coding DNA: TGTGCCAGCTCACCAGGAAGCACAGATACGCAGTATTTT. The variable domain in full, completed from reference TRBV18 and TRBJ2-3, reads NAGVMQNPRHLVRRRGQEARLRCSPMKGHSHVYWYRQLPEEGLKFMVYLQKENIIDESGMPKERFSAEFPKEGPSILRIQQVVRGDSAAYFCASSPGSTDTQYFGPGTRLTVL.

A few counts support this clone. This chain links TRBV4-3 with TRBJ1-2; D gene ambiguous. V was shortened by 0 bases and J by 4 bases, with 15 bases between the two germline ends. This CDR3 has 16 residues. Per the germline V gene, CDR1 is LGHNA and CDR2 is YSLEER. The CDR3 DNA follows: TGCGCCAGCAGCCAAGATAATGGCCCGGGAGGCTATGGCTACACCTTC. Amino acids: CASSQDNGPGGYGYTF.

V is TRBV10-3 and J is TRBJ1-6; tentative D call: TRBD1 (5 bases). Germline CDR1 reads ENHRY; CDR2 reads SYGVKD. There are 14 residues in the CDR3. V gave up 2 bases and J gave up 6 bases, with 8 bases separating them. This CDR3 is CAISERGVNSPLHF. CDR3 nucleotides: TGTGCCATCAGTGAGCGAGGGGTTAATTCACCCCTCCACTTT.

V gene TRBV29-1 combines with J gene TRBJ2-2; TRBD1 agrees at 7 bases. Germline CDR1 is SQVTM and CDR2 is ANQGSEA. The CDR3 is 13 amino acids. J gave up 10 bases and V 4 bases, and 9 bases lay outside the gene matches. CDR3 nucleotide sequence: TGCAGCGTTGTACAGGGGTCGTCTTTGGAGCTGTTTTTT. Protein sequence: CSVVQGSSLELFF.

This clone came up once. The chain couples TRBV27 to TRBJ2-1; D may correspond to TRBD1 or TRBD2 (7 bases each). Deletions cut 3 bases from V and 9 bases from J, with 24 bases between. The CDR3 length is 17 residues. The germline V gene encodes CDR1 MNHEY and CDR2 SMNVEV (reference sequence). Here the CDR3 reads CASSLPRLAGGPGEQFF. CDR3 in DNA: TGTGCCAGCAGTTTGCCCAGACTAGCAGGGGGGCCGGGTGAGCAGTTCTTC.

The J gene is TRBJ2-7, the V gene TRBV6-5; possibly TRBD1 or TRBD2 for D (5 bases each). V was pared by 3 bases and J by 3 bases, with 18 bases between. The CDR3 totals 16 residues. Germline CDR1 MNHEY, CDR2 SVGAGI. The CDR3 sequence: CASSYTRGQGNYEQYF. CDR3 nucleotide sequence: TGTGCCAGCAGTTATACCAGAGGGCAGGGTAACTACGAGCAGTACTTC.

Details on this clone: An end of the junction differs from the germline gene, which may be a read error. The chain combines TRBV7-7 with TRBJ2-5; D gene ambiguous. CDR1 is SSHAT and CDR2 is FNYEAQ in the germline V gene (reference sequence). This CDR3 contains 13 residues. Here the CDR3 DNA reads TGTGCTAGCAGCTTAGTTCCGAGGGAGACCCAGTACTTC. Its translation is CASSLVPRETQYF.

This chain uses TRBV11-1 with TRBJ2-7, with D uncertain. V shed 5 bases and J shed 2 bases, with 4 bases lying between them. Germline loops: CDR1 SGHAT, CDR2 FQDESV (reference sequence). The CDR3 consists of 11 residues. The CDR3, as DNA: TGTGCCAGCAGCCTGACCTACGAGCAGTACTTC. The encoded protein is CASSLTYEQYF. The complete variable domain, with remaining parts taken from reference TRBV11-1 and TRBJ2-7, reads EAEVAQSPRYKITEKSQAVAFWCDPISGHATLYWYRQILGQGPELLVQFQDESVVDDSQLPKDRFSAERLKGVDSTLKIQPAELGDSAMYLCASSLTYEQYFGPGTRLTVT.

The chain employs TRBV4-3 and TRBJ1-4; 9 nucleotides match TRBD1. Trimming at V came to 0 bases and at J to 2 bases, leaving 7 bases not matched to a gene. Germline CDR1 reads LGHNA; CDR2 reads YSLEER. CDR3 size: 18 residues. In DNA form, the CDR3 reads TGCGCCAGCAGCCAAGATCCCACAGGGGGCGCGACTAATGAAAAACTGTTTTTT. Its translation is CASSQDPTGGATNEKLFF.

The V call is TRBV5-1, the J call TRBJ1-4; D uncertain. Germline-derived CDR1 and CDR2 are SGHRS and YFSETQ. There are 13 residues in the CDR3. Trimming took 1 base from V and 7 from J, leaving 8 bases between them. For the CDR3, the DNA is TGCGCCAGCAGCTTGCTGGGCGGTGAAAAACTGTTTTTT. Its protein is CASSLLGGEKLFF.

This sequence joins TRBV6-5 and TRBJ1-2; tentative D call: TRBD1 (5 bases). Trimming removed 5 bases at V and 8 bases at J, with 15 bases between. CDR1 is MNHEY, CDR2 SVGAGI, per germline. The CDR3 loop spans 13 amino acids. CDR3 bases: TGTGCCAGCAGTCTGGGGCGGGGCACCGGCTACACCTTC. This encodes CASSLGRGTGYTF.

This clone was counted once. The chain links TRBV6-5 to TRBJ2-3, with D hard to call. The CDR3 has 15 residues. Per germline, CDR1 MNHEY and CDR2 SVGAGI. V was cut by 5 bases and J by 2 bases, with 14 bases left in between. DNA for the CDR3: TGTGCCAGCAGTCCCCAGGAACTACACACAGATACGCAGTATTTT. Its protein is CASSPQELHTDTQYF.

The chain joins TRBV2 to TRBJ1-2, with D possibly TRBD1 on 5 matching bases. This CDR3 comprises 14 residues. Germline CDR1 and CDR2: SNHLY and FYNNEI. The V end lost 6 bases, the J end lost 7 bases, and 18 bases lay between the germline ends. The chain's CDR3 is CASSSVAGRGGYTF. The DNA for the CDR3 is TGTGCCAGCAGCTCCGTCGCGGGGCGGGGTGGCTACACCTTC.

This sequence joins TRBV7-3 and TRBJ2-6; no definite D call. CDR3 length: 14 amino acids. CDR1 and CDR2 from the germline V gene are SGHTA and FQGTGA. Trimming stripped 5 bases from V and 5 bases from J, with 10 bases between. CDR3 residues: CASSATPRANVLTF. In DNA form, the CDR3 reads TGTGCCAGCAGCGCCACTCCTAGGGCCAACGTCCTGACTTTC.

This clone appeared once. V and J are TRBV7-9 and TRBJ1-6; possible D gene TRBD1, 6 bases. This CDR3 has 15 residues. From germline, CDR1 is SEHNR and CDR2 FQNEAQ (reference sequence). Trimming cost V 2 bases and J 5 bases, with 10 bases left between them. DNA for the CDR3: TGTGCCAGCAGCTTAAGGGGGATGAATAATTCACCCCTCCACTTT. This encodes CASSLRGMNNSPLHF.

The chain has TRBV28 and TRBJ1-5; D ambiguous. This CDR3 is built from 17 residues. V was clipped by 1 base and J by 6 bases, with 19 bases between them. Per germline, CDR1 MDHEN and CDR2 SYDVKM. CDR3 region: CASSLFSGRSKGQPQHF. CDR3 DNA sequence: TGTGCCAGCAGTTTATTTTCAGGCAGGTCCAAGGGTCAGCCCCAGCATTTT.

The V gene is TRBV5-1, the J gene TRBJ2-3; D not certain. The CDR3 is 13 residues long. Trimming removed 6 bases at V and 4 bases at J, with 12 bases between. Germline lookup yields CDR1 SGHRS and CDR2 YFSETQ. The CDR3 sequence: CASTPIGPDTQYF. Here the CDR3 DNA reads TGCGCCAGCACCCCCATAGGGCCAGATACGCAGTATTTT. Supplemented by reference TRBV5-1 and TRBJ2-3, the full variable domain reads KAGVTQTPRYLIKTRGQQVTLSCSPISGHRSVSWYQQTPGQGLQFLFEYFSETQRNKGNFPGRFSGRQFSNSRSEMNVSTLELGDSALYLCASTPIGPDTQYFGPGTRLTVL.

This clone was counted a few times. This chain uses TRBV28 with TRBJ1-4, with D hard to call. Per the germline V gene, CDR1 is MDHEN and CDR2 is SYDVKM. CDR3 length: 15 amino acids. Between the trimmed V and J ends, which lost 2 bases and 0 bases, there was a span of 7 bases. The CDR3 region is CASSLIGTTNEKLFF. CDR3 DNA sequence: TGTGCCAGCAGTTTAATTGGTACAACTAATGAAAAACTGTTTTTT.

This sequence joins TRBV9 and TRBJ2-1; either TRBD1 or TRBD2 may supply D (5 bases each). The CDR3 is made up of 16 amino acids. The V end lost 3 bases, the J end lost 2 bases, and 15 bases lay between the germline ends. Germline CDR1 and CDR2: SGDLS and YYNGEE. CDR3 region: CASSGPWGFPYNEQFF. The CDR3 DNA is TGTGCCAGCAGCGGCCCCTGGGGGTTCCCCTACAATGAGCAGTTCTTC.

This chain uses TRBV28 with TRBJ2-6; 7 nucleotides match TRBD1. With V trimmed by 6 bases and J by 4 bases, 3 bases remained unmatched. Looked up from germline, CDR1 is MDHEN and CDR2 is SYDVKM. The CDR3 covers 14 residues. CDR3 sequence reads: CASRTGAGANVLTF. Written as DNA, the CDR3 is TGTGCCAGCAGAACAGGGGCCGGGGCCAACGTCCTGACTTTC. Drawing the rest from reference TRBV28 and TRBJ2-6, the complete variable domain is DVKVTQSSRYLVKRTGEKVFLECVQDMDHENMFWYRQDPGLGLRLIYFSYDVKMKEKGDIPEGYSVSREKKERFSLILESASTNQTSMYLCASRTGAGANVLTFGAGSRLTVL.

The CDR3 loop reads CASSLVQGENEQYF. The CDR3 coding sequence is TGTGCCAGCAGCTTGGTACAGGGAGAAAACGAGCAGTACTTC. The chain employs TRBV5-4 and TRBJ2-7, with a tentative D call TRBD1 (6 bases). This CDR3 region has 14 residues. V dropped 0 bases and J dropped 5 bases, with 12 bases sitting between them. CDR1 and CDR2 from the germline V gene are SGHNT and YYREEE (reference sequence).

The J gene is TRBJ1-2, the V gene TRBV30; no definite D call. The CDR3 totals 11 residues. Germline CDR1 GTSNPN, CDR2 SVGIG (reference sequence). The ends were cut back, 4 bases at V and 5 bases at J, with 8 bases in the middle. This chain's CDR3 is CAWKAAYGYTF. As DNA, the CDR3 is TGTGCCTGGAAGGCAGCGTATGGCTACACCTTC.

V gene TRBV6-1 combines with J gene TRBJ1-4; D is uncertain. The germline V and J ends were trimmed by 0 bases and 7 bases, with 6 bases remaining between them. This CDR3 has 13 amino acids. Germline CDR1 and CDR2: MNHNS and SASEGT. The CDR3 DNA reads TGTGCCAGCAGTGAAGCCCCACGTGAAAAACTGTTTTTT. It yields the protein CASSEAPREKLFF.

The chain couples TRBV7-2 to TRBJ1-1; no clear D gene. The ends were cut back, 2 bases at V and 4 bases at J, with 8 bases in the middle. The CDR3 is 13 residues long. Germline V gives CDR1 SGHTA, CDR2 FQGNSA. The DNA for the CDR3 is TGTGCCAGCAGCTTAATCCGGGGCACTGAAGCTTTCTTT. The encoded protein is CASSLIRGTEAFF.